This TCR beta chain was found in a study of early T cells in non-severe SARS-CoV-2 infection. Overall study context: Sequencing used unsorted whole-blood bulk RNA, so chains lack pairing.

Findings of the study overall: VDJdb matches were skewed toward anti-spike CD8 T cell responses.

Concerning this clonotype: The target antigen is unknown.

Unique molecular identifier tags were affixed to discrete cDNA molecules. TCRdb analysed the 5' RACE reads with MiXCR anew, one entry per CDR3 protein. This table holds 15,000 to 20,000 distinct CDR3 sequences, around 5.7% found once. Trimming took off 5 bases at V and 5 bases at J, with 13 bases between the two ends. Germline V CDR1 and CDR2: MNHEY, SVGAGI. The CDR3 is 14 amino acids. This TCR was sampled from an adult who was a healthcare worker with PCR-confirmed SARS-CoV-2 infection or an uninfected control (not recorded which). V is TRBV6-5 and J is TRBJ1-5; D is unclear. The specimen sequenced was whole blood. CDR3 in DNA: TGTGCCAGCAGTCCCACTGCAAAGTATCAGCCCCAGCATTTT. Protein: CASSPTAKYQPQHF.